This T cell receptor (beta chain) was captured in a study of beta chain features in type 1 diabetes. Study-level background: Age and gender were similar between patients and healthy donors, as were cell yields. Whole-study findings and limits: Patients with Type 1 diabetes showed moderately but significantly shorter TCRB CDR3s in all four CD4+ subsets.

This clone has just a few counts. What it binds is unknown. The CDR3 is made up of 16 amino acids. V lost 2 bases, J lost 1 base, and 6 bases stayed unmatched. The germline gives CDR1 SGHVS, CDR2 FQNEAQ. Reverse transcription of all isolated RNA meant that expressed TCRB transcripts were sequenced. Profiled with immunoSEQ multiplex PCR; TCRdb holds only in-frame clones, not every one. The table shows 300,000 to 350,000 clones, with 13% occurring only once. The chain employs TRBV7-8 and TRBJ2-7; 9 bases are shared with TRBD1. The receptor was derived from a woman between 18 and 30 years old with type 1 diabetes. Sequencing was carried out using naive CD4+ T cells from blood. This CDR3 is CASSLISGTGSYEQYF. The CDR3 region has the DNA TGTGCCAGCAGCTTAATCAGCGGGACAGGGTCCTACGAGCAGTACTTC.